Listed here are 3 T cell receptor beta chains from one sample, sequenced in a study of T cells in Graves' hyperthyroidism and ophthalmopathy. Amplified TCR beta CDR3 regions came from RNA transcripts. The HTBI primer set drove a first-round RT-PCR of the TCR CDR3. TCRdb re-called the multiplex PCR reads with MiXCR, one entry per CDR3 protein. The profile shows about 640,000 distinct CDR3 sequences, around 21% of them singletons. Sequencing used blood. The receptors stem from a man younger than 45 with Graves' ophthalmopathy.

In this sample, this clonotype turned up many times. This chain uses TRBV15 with TRBJ1-5; D remains unclear. V was shortened by 0 bases and J by 4 bases, with 13 bases between the two germline ends. Per the germline V gene, CDR1 is LNHNV and CDR2 is YYDKDF (reference sequence). There are 16 residues in the CDR3. CDR3 DNA sequence: TGTGCCACCAGCAGAGATGAGGGTGGTGGGAATCAGCCCCAGCATTTT. The encoded protein is CATSRDEGGGNQPQHF.

This clonotype appeared many times. The CDR3 DNA reads TGTGCCAGCAGTCCCCCCCAGCGGGAGCGGACGGAGCAGTACTTC. Its translation: CASSPPQRERTEQYF. The chain recombines TRBV28 with TRBJ2-7; 8 bases map to TRBD2. Germline V gives CDR1 MDHEN, CDR2 SYDVKM. This CDR3 comprises 15 residues. V dropped 5 bases and J dropped 7; count of bases not matched to a gene: 13.

This chain's CDR3 is CASSGTGRGEKLFF. The CDR3 DNA follows: TGTGCCAGCAGTGGGACAGGGCGTGGTGAAAAACTGTTTTTT. The gene calls are TRBV6-1 and TRBJ1-4; 8 bases agree with TRBD1. With 4 bases clipped from V and 7 bases from J, the junction kept 5 bases outside the gene matches. Per germline, CDR1 MNHNS and CDR2 SASEGT. The CDR3 loop spans 14 amino acids.